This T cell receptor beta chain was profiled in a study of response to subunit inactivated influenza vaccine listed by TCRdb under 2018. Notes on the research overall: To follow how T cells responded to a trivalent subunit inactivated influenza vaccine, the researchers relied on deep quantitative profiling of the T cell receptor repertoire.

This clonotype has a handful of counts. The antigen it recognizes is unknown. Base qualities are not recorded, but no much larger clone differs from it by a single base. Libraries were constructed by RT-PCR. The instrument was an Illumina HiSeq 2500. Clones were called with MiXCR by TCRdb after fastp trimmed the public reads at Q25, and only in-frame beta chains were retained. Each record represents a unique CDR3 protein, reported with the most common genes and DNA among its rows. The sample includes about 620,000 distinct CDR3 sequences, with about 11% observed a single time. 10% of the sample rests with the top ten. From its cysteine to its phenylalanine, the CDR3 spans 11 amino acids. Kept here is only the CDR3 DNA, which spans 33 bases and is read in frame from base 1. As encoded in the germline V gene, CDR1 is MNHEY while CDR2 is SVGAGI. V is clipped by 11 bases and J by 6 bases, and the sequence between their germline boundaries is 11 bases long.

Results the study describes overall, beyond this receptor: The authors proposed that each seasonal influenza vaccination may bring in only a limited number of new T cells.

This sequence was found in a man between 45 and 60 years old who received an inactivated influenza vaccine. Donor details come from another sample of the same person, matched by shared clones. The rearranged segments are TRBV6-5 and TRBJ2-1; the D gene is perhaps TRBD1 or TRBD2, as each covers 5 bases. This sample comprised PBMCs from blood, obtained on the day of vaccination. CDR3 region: CALGAGNEQFF. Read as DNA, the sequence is TGTGCCCTCGGGGCCGGCAATGAGCAGTTCTTC.